Below, 16 T cell receptor beta chains from the same sample are listed, as sequenced in a study of molecular identifiers for immune sequencing clone quantification. TCRdb redid the calling of the PCR reads with MiXCR, one entry per CDR3 protein. The data show over 550,000 distinct CDR3 sequences, with about 25% seen just once and about 0.8% held by the top ten. The sequencing input was naive CD8+ T cells from blood, with Jurkat cell RNA spiked in. As to subset: FACS-sorted CD8+CD4-CCR7+CD45RA+ naive T cells. These receptors all come from a human donor in good health. Some libraries in this study had Jurkat cell RNA spiked in.

On this clonotype: The junction does not match germline at one end; this may be a read error. The chain employs TRBV4-3 and TRBJ2-7, with a weak D call TRBD2 (6 bases). CDR1 and CDR2 from the germline V gene are LGHNA and YSLEER. The CDR3 runs 17 residues. The CDR3, as DNA: TGCGCCAGCAGCCAAGATGGTGCGGGAAATCTGGCCTACGAGCGGTACTTC. Its translation: CASSQDGAGNLAYERYF.

A few counts support this clonotype. The CDR3 is CASSYGPTGKDTEAFF. DNA for the CDR3: TGTGCCAGCAGTTACGGCCCGACAGGGAAGGACACTGAAGCTTTCTTT. The chain couples TRBV6-5 to TRBJ1-1; 7 positions match TRBD1. The ends lost 2 bases at V and 3 bases at J; junction bases unmatched: 9. The CDR3 consists of 16 residues. CDR1 and CDR2 (germline): MNHEY, SVGAGI.

This clonotype was observed a few times. V gene TRBV4-1 combines with J gene TRBJ2-1; TRBD2 matches at 7 bases. Unmatched junction bases numbered 6, after V lost 0 bases and J lost 4 bases. In germline, CDR1 is MGHRA, CDR2 YSYEKL. This CDR3 region has 16 residues. Here the CDR3 reads CASSQDGAGAYNEQFF. For the CDR3, the DNA is TGCGCCAGCAGCCAAGATGGCGCGGGAGCTTACAATGAGCAGTTCTTC.

In the case of this clonotype: A much larger clone differs from this one at a single base, so this may be a read error. Since no conserved phenylalanine or tryptophan closes the CDR3, a read error is the likely cause. The genes are TRBV9 and TRBJ2-3; TRBD2 matches at 9 bases. From germline, CDR1 is SGDLS and CDR2 YYNGEE. V trimming: 4 bases; J trimming: 0 bases; junction bases outside the gene matches: 6. This CDR3 has 16 residues. The DNA for the CDR3 is TGTGCCAGCAGCCTTAGCGGGGGTGATAGCACAGATACGCAGTATCTT. As protein: CASSLSGGDSTDTQYL.

This chain uses TRBV2 with TRBJ2-7; tentatively, D is TRBD1 (6 bases). The CDR3 has 14 residues. V was shortened by 10 bases and J by 0 bases, with 16 bases between the two germline ends. CDR1 and CDR2 from the germline V gene are SNHLY and FYNNEI. The CDR3 bases are TGTGCCACCATCAGGGGCCCGAGCTCCTACGAGCAGTACTTC. Its protein is CATIRGPSSYEQYF.

In regard to this clonotype: This may be a read error: a much more frequent sequence differs by one nucleotide. The V gene is TRBV7-9, the J gene TRBJ1-5, with D tentatively TRBD1 (6 bases). Trimming shortened V by 5 bases and J by 5 bases, and 13 bases separated the two germline ends. The CDR3 is made up of 14 amino acids. Germline CDR1 SEHNR, CDR2 FQNEAQ (reference sequence). In DNA form, the CDR3 reads TGTGCCAGCAGCGGTACAGGGATGGATCAGCCCCAGCATTTT. Amino acids: CASSGTGMDQPQHF.

The chain has TRBV5-1 and TRBJ2-1; 8 bases map to TRBD2. The germline gives CDR1 SGHRS, CDR2 YFSETQ. The CDR3 loop spans 16 amino acids. Trimming cost V 4 bases and J 0 bases; bases outside gene matches: 6. CDR3 loop: CASSPGGGLSYNEQFF. CDR3 in DNA: TGCGCCAGCAGCCCCGGGGGGGGGCTCTCCTACAATGAGCAGTTCTTC.

This clonotype has at least ten counts. The chain employs TRBV7-9 and TRBJ1-4, with D unclear. The length of the CDR3 is 12 residues. Trimming cost V 0 bases and J 7 bases, with 3 bases left between them. Germline V gene data show CDR1 as SEHNR and CDR2 as FQNEAQ (reference sequence). Written as DNA, the CDR3 is TGTGCCAGCAGCTTAGCGCTTGAAAAACTGTTTTTT. Translated, it gives CASSLALEKLFF.

In this sample, this clonotype turned up a few times. This chain connects TRBV19 to TRBJ1-5, with no clear D. Germline CDR1 LNHDA, CDR2 SQIVND (reference sequence). CDR3 size: 15 residues. V was shortened by 7 bases and J by 0 bases, with 13 bases between the two germline ends. The CDR3 region has the DNA TGTGCCAGTACTATCACTCACTATAGCAATCAGCCCCAGCATTTT. Translating gives CASTITHYSNQPQHF.

A few counts support this clonotype. This chain joins TRBV20-1 and TRBJ2-1, with a tentative D call TRBD2 (6 bases). Germline V gene sequence: CDR1 DFQATT, CDR2 SNEGSKA (reference sequence). The CDR3 length is 13 residues. The V and J ends lost 5 bases and 7 bases respectively, with 15 bases between them. The CDR3 sequence is CSARDFRGNEQFF. CDR3 bases: TGCAGTGCTCGGGACTTCCGAGGTAATGAGCAGTTCTTC.

The chain has TRBV28 and TRBJ2-2; 7 bases line up with TRBD1. Germline lookup yields CDR1 MDHEN and CDR2 SYDVKM. The CDR3 runs to 14 residues. V dropped 8 bases and J dropped 4; count of bases not matched to a gene: 7. This chain's CDR3 is CASGGTVVTGELFF. CDR3 DNA sequence: TGTGCCAGCGGTGGGACAGTTGTCACCGGGGAGCTGTTTTTT.

V is TRBV12-3 or TRBV12-4 and J is TRBJ1-1; D gene ambiguous. CDR3 length: 13 amino acids. Trimming pared 6 bases from V and 3 bases from J, leaving 11 bases between. CDR3 region: CASRLVGDTEAFF. DNA of the CDR3: TGTGCCAGCAGGCTCGTCGGGGACACTGAAGCTTTCTTT.

This clonotype was seen at least ten times. The chain uses TRBV6-6 and TRBJ2-7; 9 nucleotides line up with TRBD1. Germline lookup yields CDR1 MNHNY and CDR2 SVGAGI (reference sequence). This CDR3 region has 15 residues. V was clipped by 0 bases and J by 4 bases; unmatched bases: 4. The chain's CDR3 is CASSYSTGGDYEQYF. CDR3 nucleotides: TGTGCCAGCAGTTACTCGACAGGGGGTGATTACGAGCAGTACTTC.

This clonotype was counted only a few times. In DNA, the CDR3 is TGCGCCACCAGGACCGGTAACACCGGGGAGCTGTTTTTT. Translating gives CATRTGNTGELFF. This chain connects TRBV10-1 to TRBJ2-2; D is uncertain. CDR1 is WNHNN and CDR2 is SYGVQD in the germline V gene (reference sequence). The V end was cut by 10 bases, the J end by 2 bases, with 11 bases between. CDR3 size: 13 residues.

The V gene is TRBV10-3, the J gene TRBJ2-3, with 8 bases lining up with TRBD2. Germline V gene lookup returns CDR1 ENHRY and CDR2 SYGVKD. The trim removed 6 bases at V and 1 base at J, leaving 12 bases unmatched. The CDR3 consists of 17 residues. This CDR3 is CAISPPAGELGTDTQYF. In nucleotides, the CDR3 is TGTGCCATCAGCCCACCAGCGGGGGAACTAGGCACAGATACGCAGTATTTT.

The gene calls are TRBV28 and TRBJ2-6; D remains ambiguous. The CDR3 contains 15 residues. Germline V gene sequence: CDR1 MDHEN, CDR2 SYDVKM. The V end was cut by 6 bases, the J end by 1 base, with 10 bases between. As DNA, the CDR3 is TGTGCCAGCAGCAGGCCCTTGTCTGGGGCCAACGTCCTGACTTTC. Amino acid sequence: CASSRPLSGANVLTF.